The rows below give T cell receptor beta chains drawn from one sample of a study of graft-versus-host responses after intestinal transplantation. The repertoire was sequenced with immunoSEQ multiplex PCR; TCRdb's copy has only in-frame clones and lacks some. The sample holds around 99,000 clones, 85% to 95% seen once. These receptors' antigens are unknown. Sequencing used unstimulated CD8+ T cells sorted from spleen or lymph node cells, obtained before intestinal transplant. The receptors shown here come from a human donor who received an intestinal transplant. The CDR3 runs from the conserved cysteine through the conserved F or W. Fields, in order: CDR3 protein, V gene.

CASSLDRTGSLEQFF,TRBV13
CSVEVGGYEQYF,TRBV29-1
CASTPTVGLDGYTF,TRBV27
CAISETGSTYEQYF,TRBV10-3
CASRDRTFNEQYF,TRBV27
CASSLRTGCLESPLHF,TRBV12-1
CASSELGSTGGGEQFF,TRBV6-1
CASSAVAGGQETQYF,TRBV10-2
CASSPYRFLYGYTF,TRBV7-9
CSGAGTGADTQYF,TRBV30
CASAITTGLNEKLFF,TRBV7-6
CASSPAEPQHF,TRBV5-1
CASSLDRGQPQHF,TRBV27
CASSIGETEAFF,TRBV19
CASSPEGEGVTGQFF,TRBV4-3
CASSQAGTGGNTIYF,TRBV4-1
CASSPREGSNTEAFF,TRBV7-9
CASKREGGLGTEAFF,TRBV7-9